These 11 T cell receptor beta chains were all obtained from the same sample, sequenced in a study of CD8 T cell repertoires and HIV-1 epitope variants. Sequenced by immunoSEQ multiplex PCR; TCRdb stores in-frame clones only, minus some. The data hold 95,000 or so clones, with 74% observed a single time. Sequenced input: uncultured baseline CD8+ T cells from peripheral blood mononuclear cells (PBMCs). The source is a male donor with HIV.

This clone has just a few counts. This rearrangement joins TRBV11-2 to TRBJ1-4; a weak D match, TRBD1 (5 bases). This CDR3 region has 14 residues. The germline V and J ends were trimmed by 2 bases and 7 bases, with 11 bases remaining between them. Germline assignment: CDR1 SGHAT and CDR2 FQNNGV. The CDR3 nucleotides are TGTGCCAGCAGCTTAAGGAGGGGCGGTGAAAAACTGTTTTTT. Protein product: CASSLRRGGEKLFF.

The chain is built from TRBV5-1 and TRBJ1-4; D is uncertain. Looked up from germline, CDR1 is SGHRS and CDR2 is YFSETQ. The CDR3 runs to 13 residues. V lost 0 bases, J lost 5 bases, and 5 bases lay in between. CDR3 nucleotide sequence: TGCGCCAGCAGCTTGGGTCAGAATGAAAAACTGTTTTTT. As protein: CASSLGQNEKLFF.

The chain couples TRBV21-1 to TRBJ2-7. TRBV21-1 is annotated as a pseudogene. This CDR3 contains 19 residues. In nucleotides, the CDR3 is TGTGCCAGCAGCAAAAAAAGCCGGTGGGAAGGACCCCCCAGCTACGAGCAGTACTTC. Translation gives CASSKKSRWEGPPSYEQYF.

V and J are TRBV7-9 and TRBJ2-1; D is undetermined. Per the germline V gene, CDR1 is SEHNR and CDR2 is FQNEAQ (reference sequence). V was clipped by 5 bases and J by 6 bases, with 5 bases between them. This CDR3 is built from 11 residues. The CDR3 DNA follows: TGTGCCAGCAGCCCCTTCAATGAGCAGTTCTTC. The encoded protein is CASSPFNEQFF.

V and J are TRBV10-3 and TRBJ1-5; tentatively, D is TRBD1 (6 bases). There are 15 residues in the CDR3. Trimming left V 7 bases short and J 0 bases short, with 13 bases between. Germline V gives CDR1 ENHRY, CDR2 SYGVKD. The CDR3 DNA follows: TGTGCCATCAAGGACAGTGGATATAGCAATCAGCCCCAGCATTTT. It encodes CAIKDSGYSNQPQHF.

The V call is TRBV5-1, the J call TRBJ2-7; D call uncertain. CDR1 and CDR2 (germline): SGHRS, YFSETQ. Trimming stripped 0 bases from V and 7 bases from J, with 17 bases between. This CDR3 spans 15 amino acids. CDR3 amino acids: CASSLALGSTEEQYF. In DNA, the CDR3 is TGCGCCAGCAGCTTGGCCCTCGGGTCGACGGAAGAGCAGTACTTC.

CDR3 coding DNA: TGCGCCAGCAGCCAACCCGCCCGGCCCAACTATGGCTACACCTTC. It codes for CASSQPARPNYGYTF. The chain uses TRBV4-1 and TRBJ1-2; D unclear. Germline V lookup: CDR1 MGHRA, CDR2 YSYEKL. The CDR3 loop spans 15 amino acids. The germline V and J ends were trimmed by 2 bases and 2 bases, with 12 bases remaining between them.

This chain links TRBV29-1 with TRBJ2-4; 7 positions agree with TRBD1. CDR3 length: 14 amino acids. Germline V gives CDR1 SQVTM, CDR2 ANQGSEA. The V and J ends lost 6 bases and 1 base, in that order; junction bases with no gene match: 6. The CDR3 loop is CSVLGGWAKNIQYF. CDR3 coding DNA: TGCAGCGTCTTAGGGGGCTGGGCCAAAAACATTCAGTACTTC.

This clone showed up just a few times. The rearrangement uses TRBV15 and TRBJ1-4, with 11 bases identical to TRBD1. Germline values: CDR1 LNHNV, CDR2 YYDKDF (reference sequence). Trimming removed 3 bases from V and 8 bases from J; junction bases left unmatched: 5. CDR3 length: 15 residues. The CDR3 sequence: CATSSLRTGGEKLFF. CDR3 in DNA: TGTGCCACCAGCAGCCTACGGACAGGGGGCGAAAAACTGTTTTTT.

The CDR3 region is CASSPTLGSVQPQHF. DNA for the CDR3: TGCGCCAGCAGCCCCACCCTAGGGTCTGTCCAGCCCCAGCATTTT. The chain couples TRBV4-3 to TRBJ1-5; no clear D gene. The germline V gene has CDR1 LGHNA and CDR2 YSLEER. V lost 4 bases to trimming and J lost 7 bases, with 17 bases between them. The CDR3 consists of 15 residues.

CDR3 coding DNA: TGTGCCAGCAAGCGGGATGCCCTTTACGAGCAGTACTTC. Translation: CASKRDALYEQYF. The gene calls are TRBV2 and TRBJ2-7; 7 bases align to TRBD2. Trimming took 7 bases from V and 4 from J; bases not matched to a gene: 7. CDR3 length: 13 amino acids. Germline V gene lookup returns CDR1 SNHLY and CDR2 FYNNEI.